These T cell receptor beta chains were read from a single sample in a study of blood T cell repertoires in COVID-19. Here immunoSEQ multiplex PCR was the method, and the copy in TCRdb shows in-frame clones only, minus some. The table lists fewer than 400,000 clones, under 90% of them singletons, with around 1.9% in the top ten. The sequencing input was peripheral blood. All receptors derive from a woman under 40 with COVID-19, enrolled during active disease. CDR3s include the opening cysteine and the closing phenylalanine or tryptophan. The D gene is left open where the match is weak. For some rows the clone size is stated as once, few or many, or as a class when expanded; others skip it.

d_call j_call clone_size v_call cdr3_nt cdr3_aa
NA TRBJ2-1 NA TRBV11-2 TGTGCCAGCAGCTTAGAGGCTCAGGGGCCAAAGTTCTTC CASSLEAQGPKFF
TRBD2 TRBJ2-5 NA TRBV3-1/TRBV3-2 TGTGCCAGCAGCCAAGGGTTGCTAGCGGGGGAGACCCAGTACTTC CASSQGLLAGETQYF
NA TRBJ2-4 NA TRBV12-3/TRBV12-4 TGTGCCAGCACCTCTAGCCGGGACATTCAGTACTTC CASTSSRDIQYF
TRBD2 TRBJ2-1 NA TRBV7-9 TGTGCCAGCAGCATGCGGGGGGCCCTACGAGATGAGCAGTTCTTC CASSMRGALRDEQFF
TRBD1 TRBJ1-2 NA TRBV9 TGTGCCAGCAGCGACGGGACAGGGGGTAACTATGGCTACACCTTC CASSDGTGGNYGYTF
TRBD2 TRBJ2-7 NA TRBV2 TGTGCCAGCCCCCCCTCTATGGCGGGGGAATCCTACGAGCAGTACTTC CASPPSMAGESYEQYF
TRBD1 TRBJ1-5 NA TRBV5-1 TGCGCCAGCAGCGTTGGGACAGGGAGTCGTCAGCCCCAGCATTTT CASSVGTGSRQPQHF
NA TRBJ1-2 NA TRBV10-3 TGTGCCATCAGTGACCACTTGTACAGCAACTATGGCTACACCTTC CAISDHLYSNYGYTF
NA TRBJ1-6 NA TRBV3-1/TRBV3-2 TGTGCCAGCAGCCACGCGGCAGGGGATAATTCACCCCTCCACTTT CASSHAAGDNSPLHF
NA TRBJ1-3 NA TRBV2 TGTGCCAGCCATATGGAGTTGTTCAACACCATATATTTT CASHMELFNTIYF
NA TRBJ2-1 NA TRBV7-9 TGTGCCAGCAGCTTAGAGGCAGCGTACAATGAGCAGTTCTTC CASSLEAAYNEQFF
NA TRBJ2-1 once TRBV11-3 TGTGCCAGCAGCTTAGACTGGGGCACGGGTGAGCAGTTCTTC CASSLDWGTGEQFF
TRBD1 TRBJ2-1 NA TRBV28 TGTGCCAGCAGTTTAGACGACAGGGACCTATTCTACAATGAGCAGTTCTTC CASSLDDRDLFYNEQFF
TRBD1 TRBJ2-5 NA TRBV7-2 TGTGCCAGCAGCTTAGCCGGGACAGATAAAGAGACCCAGTACTTC CASSLAGTDKETQYF
TRBD1 TRBJ1-1 NA TRBV7-9 TGTGCCAGCAGCACCGGACAGGGGGCCACTGAAGCTTTCTTT CASSTGQGATEAFF
NA TRBJ2-3 once TRBV2 TGTGCCAGCAGTGATCTAGATACGCAGTATTTT CASSDLDTQYF
TRBD2 TRBJ2-1 NA TRBV27 TGTGCCAGCAGTTTAGTCGGGGGGGCGGGTAATGAGCAGTTCTTC CASSLVGGAGNEQFF
TRBD1 TRBJ1-2 NA TRBV2 TGTGCCAGCAGGAACGAACAGGGGATTGGCTATGGCTACACCTTC CASRNEQGIGYGYTF
NA TRBJ2-7 NA TRBV7-2 TGTGCCAGCAGCTATGGCAGTGTCTACGAGCAGTACTTC CASSYGSVYEQYF
TRBD1 TRBJ1-2 NA TRBV6-1 TGTGCCAGCAGTGAAGTGGTTAGGGGGCACGGCTACACCTTC CASSEVVRGHGYTF
NA TRBJ2-5 NA TRBV27 TGTGCCACCTTGACTCCTAGCAGGACCCAGTACTTC CATLTPSRTQYF
NA TRBJ1-5 NA TRBV12-3/TRBV12-4 TGTGCCAGCACCCCCTGGATGGGCCAGCCCCAGCATTTT CASTPWMGQPQHF
NA TRBJ2-3 NA TRBV24-1 TGTGCCACCAGTGATTGGGCGCAGAGAACGCCCTCCACAGATACGCAGTATTTT CATSDWAQRTPSTDTQYF
TRBD1 TRBJ1-5 NA TRBV24-1 TGTGCCACCAGTGAAACAGGGGGGAATCAGCCCCAGCATTTT CATSETGGNQPQHF
NA TRBJ1-2 once TRBV2 TGTGCCCGCCAGGGCTACCGTGTTACGTATGGCTACACCTTC CARQGYRVTYGYTF
NA TRBJ1-2 NA TRBV6-5 TGTGCCAGCAGTTACGGTCCCCGGGGGAACTATGGCTACACCTTC CASSYGPRGNYGYTF
NA TRBJ1-1 NA TRBV19 TGTGCCAGTAGTATAGCGGTAAACACTGAAGCTTTCTTT CASSIAVNTEAFF
NA TRBJ1-2 once TRBV7-9 TGTGCCAGCAGCTTAGGGCTGAAGGGCTACACCTTC CASSLGLKGYTF
NA TRBJ1-5 NA TRBV27 TGTGCCAGCAGCCTAAAACTAAGCAATCAGCCCCAGCATTTT CASSLKLSNQPQHF
TRBD1 TRBJ2-5 NA TRBV2 TGTGCCAGTACTTCACAGGGGCTCCAAGAGACCCAGTACTTC CASTSQGLQETQYF
NA TRBJ1-1 NA TRBV5-4 TGTGCCAGCCGCAGGGGTTCGGGAACCTCGAGTCCTTTCTTT CASRRGSGTSSPFF
NA TRBJ2-6 few TRBV14 TGTGCCAGCAGCCTTCGTTCCTCTGGGGCCAACGTCCTGACTTTC CASSLRSSGANVLTF
NA TRBJ1-6 NA TRBV11-2 TGTGCCAGCAGTAGGGGGACGGCTAATTCACCCCTCCACTTT CASSRGTANSPLHF
TRBD1 TRBJ1-2 NA TRBV5-5 TGTGCCAGCAGCTATATACAGGGGGATAATGGCTACACCTTC CASSYIQGDNGYTF
NA TRBJ1-2 NA TRBV5-5 TGTGCCAGCAGCCCTGCGGGAGGGACTAACTATGGCTACACCTTC CASSPAGGTNYGYTF
TRBD1 TRBJ1-1 NA TRBV28 TGTGCCAGCAGTGGATTTGGGACAGGGTATAACACTGAAGCTTTCTTT CASSGFGTGYNTEAFF
TRBD1 TRBJ2-2 NA TRBV7-2 TGTGCCAGCAGCCATCTTGTGACAGGGGCTGGCGGGGAGCTGTTTTTT CASSHLVTGAGGELFF
NA TRBJ1-5 NA TRBV9 TGTGCCAGCAGCGTAGACCAGGGAAGGGGTCAGCCCCAGCATTTT CASSVDQGRGQPQHF
NA TRBJ1-2 once TRBV19 TGTGCCAGTTCACTGGTCAGGGTTCCCCCCCAATACAGTGGCTACACCTTC CASSLVRVPPQYSGYTF
TRBD1 TRBJ2-2 NA TRBV28 TGTGCCATCTGGGACAGGGGGCTATCCGGGGAGCTGTTTTTT CAIWDRGLSGELFF
NA TRBJ2-1 NA TRBV11-3 TGTGCCAGCAGCGCAGCACAGGGTGAAAAGTTCTTC CASSAAQGEKFF
NA TRBJ1-2 NA TRBV19 TGTGCCAGTAGCCAGGGATTTTATGGCTACACCTTC CASSQGFYGYTF
NA TRBJ1-3 NA TRBV6-1 TGTGCCAGCAGTGACCTTGGGACTCTCTCTGGAAACACCATATATTTT CASSDLGTLSGNTIYF
NA TRBJ1-6 NA TRBV27 TGTGCCAGCAGAGAGTTGGGAGGAGGCGGGGCCCTCCACTTT CASRELGGGGALHF
NA TRBJ2-2 NA TRBV2 TGTGCCAGCAGTTTCAGTCGCAACACCGGGGAGCTGTTTTTT CASSFSRNTGELFF
TRBD1 TRBJ1-2 NA TRBV18 TGTGCCAGCTCCCCGGACAGGAACTTATATGGCTACACCTTC CASSPDRNLYGYTF
NA TRBJ2-5 NA TRBV7-9 TGTGCCAGCAGCCTTTCGGGGAGCGAAGAGACCCAGTACTTC CASSLSGSEETQYF